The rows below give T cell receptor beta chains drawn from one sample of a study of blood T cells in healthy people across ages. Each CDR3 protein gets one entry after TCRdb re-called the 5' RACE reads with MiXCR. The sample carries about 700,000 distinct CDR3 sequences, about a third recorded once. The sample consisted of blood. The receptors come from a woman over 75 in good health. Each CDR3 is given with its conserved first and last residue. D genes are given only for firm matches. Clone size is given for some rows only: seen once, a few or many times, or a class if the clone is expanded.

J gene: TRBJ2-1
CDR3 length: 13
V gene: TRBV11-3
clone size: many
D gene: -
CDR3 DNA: TGTGCCAGCAGCTTTTTACAGGGTCCTGAGCAGTTCTTC
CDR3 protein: CASSFLQGPEQFF

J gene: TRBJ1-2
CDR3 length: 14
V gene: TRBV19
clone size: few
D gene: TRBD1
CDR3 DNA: TGTGCCAGTACCCCACAGGGGATCAACTATGGCTACACCTTC
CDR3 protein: CASTPQGINYGYTF

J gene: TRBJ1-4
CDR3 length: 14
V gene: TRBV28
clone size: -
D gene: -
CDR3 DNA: TGTGCCAGCAGTTGGGGGGTGCTTAATGAAAAACTGTTTTTT
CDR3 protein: CASSWGVLNEKLFF

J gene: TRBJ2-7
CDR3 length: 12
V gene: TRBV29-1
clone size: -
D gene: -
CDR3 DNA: TGCAGCTTTTCAGGAAGCTCCTACGAGCAGTACTTC
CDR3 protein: CSFSGSSYEQYF

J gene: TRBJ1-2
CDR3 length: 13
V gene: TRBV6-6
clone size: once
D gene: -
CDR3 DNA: TGTACCACCCTGGGACCCCCTAACTATGGCTACACCTTC
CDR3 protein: CTTLGPPNYGYTF

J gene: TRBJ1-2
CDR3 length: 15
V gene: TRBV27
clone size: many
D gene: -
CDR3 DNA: TGTGCCAGCAGTTTAAGGGAGGGGGGGCCCTATGGCTACACCTTC
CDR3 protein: CASSLREGGPYGYTF

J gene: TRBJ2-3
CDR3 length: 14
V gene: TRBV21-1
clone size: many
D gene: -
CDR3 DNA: TGTGCCAGCAGCACGGGGGGTACCACAGATACGCAGTATTTT
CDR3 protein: CASSTGGTTDTQYF

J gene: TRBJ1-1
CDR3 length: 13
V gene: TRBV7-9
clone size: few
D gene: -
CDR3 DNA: TGTGCCGAGAGCTTGGACAGCCGTATGCTAGCTTTCTTT
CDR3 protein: CAESLDSRMLAFF

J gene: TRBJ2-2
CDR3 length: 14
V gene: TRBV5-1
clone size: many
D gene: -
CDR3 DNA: TGTGCCAGCAGCTTAGCGACGAACACCGGGGAGCTGTTTTTT
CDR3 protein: CASSLATNTGELFF

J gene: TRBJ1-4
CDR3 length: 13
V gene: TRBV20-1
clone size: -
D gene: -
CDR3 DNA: TGCAGTGCTCCGGGACTGCTCAATGAAAAACTGTTTTTT
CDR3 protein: CSAPGLLNEKLFF

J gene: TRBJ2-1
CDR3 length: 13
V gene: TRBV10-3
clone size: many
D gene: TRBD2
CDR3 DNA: TGTGCCATCAGTGGGACTAGCGGGGATGAGCAGTTCTTC
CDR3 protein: CAISGTSGDEQFF

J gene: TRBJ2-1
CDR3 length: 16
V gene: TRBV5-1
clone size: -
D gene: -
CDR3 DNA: TGCGCCAGCAGCTCAGGACAGTCCCGGGCTGGTTATGAGCAGTTCTTC
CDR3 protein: CASSSGQSRAGYEQFF

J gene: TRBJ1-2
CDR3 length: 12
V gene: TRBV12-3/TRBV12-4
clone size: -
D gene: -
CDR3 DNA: TGTGCCAGCAGTTTAGATCATCGTCGCTACACCTTC
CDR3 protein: CASSLDHRRYTF

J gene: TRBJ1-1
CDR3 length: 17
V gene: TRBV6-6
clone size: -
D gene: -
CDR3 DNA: TGTGCCAGCAGTTACCCCCCCGGACAGCGGAGGAACACTGAAGCTTTCTTT
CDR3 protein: CASSYPPGQRRNTEAFF

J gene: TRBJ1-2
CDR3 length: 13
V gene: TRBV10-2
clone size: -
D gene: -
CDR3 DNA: TGCGCCAGCAGTGGGGGCACCTTTTATGGCTACACCTTC
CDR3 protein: CASSGGTFYGYTF

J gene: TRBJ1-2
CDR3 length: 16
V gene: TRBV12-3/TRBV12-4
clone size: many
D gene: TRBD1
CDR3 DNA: TGTGCCAGCAGTCCTACAGGGGGACAGGCTCTCGGGGGCTACACCTTC
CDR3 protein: CASSPTGGQALGGYTF

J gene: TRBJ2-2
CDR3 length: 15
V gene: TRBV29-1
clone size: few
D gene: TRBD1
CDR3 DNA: TGCAGCGTCCCCGGGACAGGGGGTTTCGGCGGGGAGCTGTTTTTT
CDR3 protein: CSVPGTGGFGGELFF

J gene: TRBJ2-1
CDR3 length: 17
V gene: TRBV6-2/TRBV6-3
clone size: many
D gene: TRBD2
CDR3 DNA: TGTGCCAGCAGTACCCCATTGGCGGGGGGTTCCTACAATGAGCAGTTCTTC
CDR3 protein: CASSTPLAGGSYNEQFF

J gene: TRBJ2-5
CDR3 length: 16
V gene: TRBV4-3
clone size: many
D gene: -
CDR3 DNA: TGCGCCAGCAGCCAAGAATGGAGGGCCAACCAAGAGACCCAGTACTTC
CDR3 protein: CASSQEWRANQETQYF

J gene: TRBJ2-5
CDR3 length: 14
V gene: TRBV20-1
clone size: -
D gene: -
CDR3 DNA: TGCAGTGCGAGCCGGGACGGGAGAAAAGAGACCCAGTACTTC
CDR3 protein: CSASRDGRKETQYF

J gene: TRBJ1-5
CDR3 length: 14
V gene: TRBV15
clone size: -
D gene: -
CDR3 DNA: TGTGCCACCAGCATGAGGGATAGCAATCAGCCCCAGCATTTT
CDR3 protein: CATSMRDSNQPQHF

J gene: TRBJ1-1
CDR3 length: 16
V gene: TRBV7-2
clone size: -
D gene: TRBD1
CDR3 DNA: TGTGCCAGCAGCTTTAACGGCAGGGGGCGGGGGACTGAAGCTTTCTTT
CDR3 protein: CASSFNGRGRGTEAFF

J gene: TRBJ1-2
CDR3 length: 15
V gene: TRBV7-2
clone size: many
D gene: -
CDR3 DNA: TGTGCCAGCAACCTTTCCCCCAGAGCCAACTATGGCTACACCTTC
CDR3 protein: CASNLSPRANYGYTF

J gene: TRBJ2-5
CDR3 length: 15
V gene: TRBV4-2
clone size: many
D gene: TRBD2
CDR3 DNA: TGTGCCAGCAGTCCCGGGAGGGGAGAAAAAGAGACCCAGTACTTC
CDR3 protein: CASSPGRGEKETQYF

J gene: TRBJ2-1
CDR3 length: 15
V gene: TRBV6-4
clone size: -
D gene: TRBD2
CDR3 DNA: TGTGCCAGCAGTTATAGCGGGGGTCAAGGTAATGAGCAGTTCTTC
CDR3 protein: CASSYSGGQGNEQFF

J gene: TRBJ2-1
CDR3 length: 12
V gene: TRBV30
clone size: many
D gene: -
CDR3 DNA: TGTGCCTGTTTAGGGGTCTACAATGAGCAGTTCTTC
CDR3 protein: CACLGVYNEQFF

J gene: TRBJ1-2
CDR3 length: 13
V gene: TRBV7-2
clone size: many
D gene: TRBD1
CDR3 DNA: TGTGCCAGCAGTCCGACAGGGGTCTATGGCTACACCTTC
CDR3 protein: CASSPTGVYGYTF

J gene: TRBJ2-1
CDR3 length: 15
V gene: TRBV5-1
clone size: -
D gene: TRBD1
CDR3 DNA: TGCGCCAGCAGCTACGGACAGGGGGCATCCAATGAGCAGTTCTTC
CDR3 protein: CASSYGQGASNEQFF

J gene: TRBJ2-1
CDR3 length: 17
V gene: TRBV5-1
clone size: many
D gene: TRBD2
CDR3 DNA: TGCGCCAGCAGCTTGACTAGCGGGGGGGCACACTACAATGAGCAGTTCTTC
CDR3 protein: CASSLTSGGAHYNEQFF

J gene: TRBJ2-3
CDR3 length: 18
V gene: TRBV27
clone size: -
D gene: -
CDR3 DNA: TGTGCCAGCAGTTTGGGAAGGGACTCAACCTTCTACACAGATACGCAGTATTTT
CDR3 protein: CASSLGRDSTFYTDTQYF

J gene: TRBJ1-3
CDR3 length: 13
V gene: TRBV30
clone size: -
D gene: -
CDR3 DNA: TGTGCCTCCACCCGGGTTGGTGGAAACACCATATATTTT
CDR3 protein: CASTRVGGNTIYF

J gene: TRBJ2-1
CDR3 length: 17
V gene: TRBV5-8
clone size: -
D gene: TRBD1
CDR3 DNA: TGTGCCAGCAGCGGGGGACAGGGACCTTTCTCCTACAATGAGCAGTTCTTC
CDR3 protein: CASSGGQGPFSYNEQFF

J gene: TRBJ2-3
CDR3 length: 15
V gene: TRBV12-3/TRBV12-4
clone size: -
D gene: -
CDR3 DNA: TGTGCCAGCACCCCCATGGGGTTTCTCACAGATACGCAGTATTTT
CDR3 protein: CASTPMGFLTDTQYF

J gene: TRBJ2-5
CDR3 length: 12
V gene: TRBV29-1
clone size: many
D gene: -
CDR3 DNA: TGCAGCGCTGGGGGCCGGACAGAGACCCAGTACTTC
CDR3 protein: CSAGGRTETQYF

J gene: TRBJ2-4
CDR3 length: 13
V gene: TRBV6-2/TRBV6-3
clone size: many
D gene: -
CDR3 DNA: TGTGCCAGCAGTTACGACAGCAAAAACATTCAGTACTTC
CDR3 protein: CASSYDSKNIQYF

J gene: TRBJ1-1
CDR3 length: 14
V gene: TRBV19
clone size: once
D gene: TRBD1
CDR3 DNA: TGTGCCAGTAAGGCAGGGGGATCGAACACTGAAGCTTTCTTT
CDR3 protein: CASKAGGSNTEAFF

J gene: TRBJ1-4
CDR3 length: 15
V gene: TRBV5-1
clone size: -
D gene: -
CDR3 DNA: TGCGCCAGCACCGTCGACGGGCCAACTAATGAAAAACTGTTTTTT
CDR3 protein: CASTVDGPTNEKLFF

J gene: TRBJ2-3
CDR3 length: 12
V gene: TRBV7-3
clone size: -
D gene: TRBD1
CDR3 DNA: TGCGCCAGCAGCCTCGACAGGGATGCGCAGTATTTT
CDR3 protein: CASSLDRDAQYF

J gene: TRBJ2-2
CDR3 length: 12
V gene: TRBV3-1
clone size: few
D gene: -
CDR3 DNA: TGTGCCAGCAGCCAATCCAGCGGGGAGCTGTTTTTT
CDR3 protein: CASSQSSGELFF

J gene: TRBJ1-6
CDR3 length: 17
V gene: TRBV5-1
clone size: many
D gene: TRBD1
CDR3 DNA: TGCGCCAGCAGCTTGCAACCGGGACAGGGTGGGAATTCACCCCTCCACTTT
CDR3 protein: CASSLQPGQGGNSPLHF

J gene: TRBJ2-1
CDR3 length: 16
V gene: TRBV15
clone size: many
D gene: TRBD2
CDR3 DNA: TGTGCCACCAGCAGAGATATCCTAGCGGGGGAACAAGGGCAGTTCTTC
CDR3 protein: CATSRDILAGEQGQFF

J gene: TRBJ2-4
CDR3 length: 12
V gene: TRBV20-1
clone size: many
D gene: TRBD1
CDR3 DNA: TGCAGTGCCACGGACAGGGGGAACATTCAGTACTTC
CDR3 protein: CSATDRGNIQYF

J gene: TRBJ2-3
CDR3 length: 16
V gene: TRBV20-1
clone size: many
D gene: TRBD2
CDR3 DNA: TGCAGTGCTAGAAACCCACCGGGGGGGCGGACAGATACGCAGTATTTT
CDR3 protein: CSARNPPGGRTDTQYF

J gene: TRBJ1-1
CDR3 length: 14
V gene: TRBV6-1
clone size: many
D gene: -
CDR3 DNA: TGTGCCAGCAGTGCCCTGGGGGGGGGGACTGAAGCTTTCTTT
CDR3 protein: CASSALGGGTEAFF

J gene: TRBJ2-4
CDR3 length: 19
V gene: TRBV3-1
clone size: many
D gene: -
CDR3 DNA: TGTGCCAGCAGCCAAGAGGTGGGGCCAGGGCTTCTGGCCAAAAACATTCAGTACTTC
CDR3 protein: CASSQEVGPGLLAKNIQYF

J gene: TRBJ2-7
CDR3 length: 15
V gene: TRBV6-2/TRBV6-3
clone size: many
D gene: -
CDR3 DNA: TGTGCCAGCAGTTACTCTGAGACAATTACCTACGAGCAGTACTTC
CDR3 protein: CASSYSETITYEQYF

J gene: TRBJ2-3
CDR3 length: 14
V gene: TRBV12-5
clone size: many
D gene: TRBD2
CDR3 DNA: TGTGCTAGTGGTTTGCCCCAGGGACTAGCAGGGCAGTATTTT
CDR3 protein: CASGLPQGLAGQYF

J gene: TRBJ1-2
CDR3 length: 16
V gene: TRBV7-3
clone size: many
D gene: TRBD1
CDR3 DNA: TGTGCCAGCAGCTTACACCCCAGAGGACAGGGCCGGGGCTACACCTTC
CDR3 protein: CASSLHPRGQGRGYTF

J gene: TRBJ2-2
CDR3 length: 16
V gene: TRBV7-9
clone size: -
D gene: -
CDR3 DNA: TGTGCCAGCAGCACCACAGGCCGTTCGAACACCGGGGAGCTGTTTTTT
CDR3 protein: CASSTTGRSNTGELFF

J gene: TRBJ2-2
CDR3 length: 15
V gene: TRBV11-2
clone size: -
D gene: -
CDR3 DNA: TGTGCCAGCAGCTTAGGGGACTCTTACACCGGGGAGCTGTTTTTT
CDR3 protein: CASSLGDSYTGELFF

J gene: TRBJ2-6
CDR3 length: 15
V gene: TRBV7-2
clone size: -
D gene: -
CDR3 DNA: TGTGCCAGCAGCTTACGGAGCACTGGGGCCAACGTCCTGACTTTC
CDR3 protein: CASSLRSTGANVLTF

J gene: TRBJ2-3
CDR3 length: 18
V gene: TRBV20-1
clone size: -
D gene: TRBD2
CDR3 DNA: TGCAGTGCTAGAGTTTTTCCATTGGGACTAGTCTCGTCAGATACGCAGTATTTT
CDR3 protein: CSARVFPLGLVSSDTQYF

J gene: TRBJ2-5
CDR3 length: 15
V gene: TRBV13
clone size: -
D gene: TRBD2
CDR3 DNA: TGTGCCAGCTCCCGGGGAGGGGCTGGGGGGGAGACCCAGTACTTC
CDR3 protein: CASSRGGAGGETQYF

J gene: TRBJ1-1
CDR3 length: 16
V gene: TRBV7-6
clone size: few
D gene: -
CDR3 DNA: TGTGCCAGCCGTCCAGTAGGACAGACCTCGAACACTGAAGCTTTCTTT
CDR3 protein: CASRPVGQTSNTEAFF

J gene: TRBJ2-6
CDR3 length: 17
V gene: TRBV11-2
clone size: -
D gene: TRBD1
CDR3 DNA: TGTGCCAGCAGCACCGGACAGGGCGGGCCTGGGGCCAACGTCCTGACTTTC
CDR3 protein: CASSTGQGGPGANVLTF

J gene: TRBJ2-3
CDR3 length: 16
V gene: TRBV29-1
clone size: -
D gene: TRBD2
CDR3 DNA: TGCAGCGTTGAAGGGGGAGGCGGGGGGGTAACAGATACGCAGTATTTT
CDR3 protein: CSVEGGGGGVTDTQYF

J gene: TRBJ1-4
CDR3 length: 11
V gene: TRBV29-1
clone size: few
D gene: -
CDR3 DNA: TGCAGCGTTTTTGACAGGGAAAAACTGTTTTTT
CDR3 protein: CSVFDREKLFF

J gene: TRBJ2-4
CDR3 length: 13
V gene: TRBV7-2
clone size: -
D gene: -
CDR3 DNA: TGTGCCAGCAGCATAGGGTCGGGTAACATTCAGTACTTC
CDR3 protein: CASSIGSGNIQYF

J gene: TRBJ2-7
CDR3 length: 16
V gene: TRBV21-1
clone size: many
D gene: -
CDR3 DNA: TGTGCCGACAGCGGATCAGGACAGGGGATCTCCTACGAGCAGTACTTC
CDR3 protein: CADSGSGQGISYEQYF